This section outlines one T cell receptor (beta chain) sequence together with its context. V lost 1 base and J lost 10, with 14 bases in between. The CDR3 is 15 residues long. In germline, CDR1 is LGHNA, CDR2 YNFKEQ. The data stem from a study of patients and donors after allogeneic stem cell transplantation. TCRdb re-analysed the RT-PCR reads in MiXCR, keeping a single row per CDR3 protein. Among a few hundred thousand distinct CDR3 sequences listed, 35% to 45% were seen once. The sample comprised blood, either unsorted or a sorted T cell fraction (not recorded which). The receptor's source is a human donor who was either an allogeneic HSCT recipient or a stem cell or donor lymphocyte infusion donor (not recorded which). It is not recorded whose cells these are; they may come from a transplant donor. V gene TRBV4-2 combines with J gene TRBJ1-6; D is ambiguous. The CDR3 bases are TGTGCCAGCAGCCAAGGCCAAAGGTTGGGGTCACCCCTCCACTTT. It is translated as CASSQGQRLGSPLHF.